This TCR beta chain comes out of a study of neurological immune-mediated disorders. Notes on the study in general: HTLV-1-associated myelopathy led in TCR clonal expansion, while multiple sclerosis ranked lowest, below healthy controls. Among expanded clones, no CDR3 amino acid sequences were shared across subjects, a pattern suggesting private repertoires in all groups.

The cDNA came from 5'RACE, which used 10-nucleotide random UMIs. TCRdb redid the calling of the 5' RACE reads with MiXCR, one entry per CDR3 protein. The sample holds just over 95,000 distinct CDR3 sequences; roughly 3.5% are singletons and the top ten take 6%. On this clonotype: Its antigen is unknown. A single base separates this from a much larger clone, so it may be a read error.

Germline loops: CDR1 MGHDK, CDR2 SYGVNS. There are 12 residues in the CDR3. J gave up 9 bases and V 6 bases, and 4 bases lay outside the gene matches. The receptor was isolated from a woman in her late teens or twenties with multiple sclerosis. The sequenced sample consisted of PBMCs. The rearrangement joins TRBV25-1 to TRBJ2-1; 8 positions match TRBD1. CDR3 protein: CASRDRDFEQFF. The CDR3, as DNA: TGTGCCAGCAGGGACAGGGATTTTGAGCAGTTCTTC.